This paragraph reports one TCR beta chain. As handled by the study authors: Using reference gene primer amplification, nucleated cell counts were estimated. The protocol was immunoSEQ multiplex PCR, while the TCRdb copy is restricted to in-frame clones and leaves out a portion. V, J and clone size reflect that table, while D and trimming were determined from the DNA. In the table there are about 54,000 clones, 90% of which are singletons. The data are from a study of blood T cell repertoires in COVID-19. At the level of the study: Samples taken during acute and convalescent COVID-19 were collected in the United States, Italy and Spain.

Germline loops: CDR1 SNHLY, CDR2 FYNNEI. The germline V and J ends were trimmed by 6 bases and 5 bases, with 19 bases remaining between them. The CDR3 is 15 residues long. This TCR derives from a woman in her forties with active COVID-19. The rearrangement joins TRBV2 to TRBJ1-1; D perhaps matches TRBD1 (6 bases). The material sequenced was peripheral blood. CDR3 protein: CASRVNRARGTEAFF. CDR3 bases: TGTGCCAGCAGAGTGAACAGGGCACGAGGTACTGAAGCTTTCTTT.